Listed below are T cell receptor beta chains from one sample, sequenced in a study of OX40 agonist ivuxolimab in advanced cancers. The assay was immunoSEQ multiplex PCR, and TCRdb's table has in-frame clones only and misses some. The table has tens of thousands of clones, less than 90% seen once. The sample consisted of CD4+ or CD8+ T cells sorted from blood, taken in a trial of the OX40 agonist ivuxolimab. The origin of the receptors is an adult with an advanced solid tumor such as melanoma, head and neck, liver or kidney cancer. The CDR3 runs from the conserved cysteine through the conserved F or W. A D gene is named only where the DNA matches it firmly. Size is omitted from some rows. Given values are once, few, many or a class for expanded clones.

abundance	d_gene	v_gene	j_gene	CDR3nt	CDR3aa
.	.	TRBV9	TRBJ1-5	TGTGCCAGCAGCGTAGAGGGGAACAGCAATCAGCCCCAGCATTTT	CASSVEGNSNQPQHF
.	TRBD2	TRBV28	TRBJ2-1	TGTGCCAGCAGTTCCCTAGCGGGGGGCCCCTACAATGAGCAGTTCTTC	CASSSLAGGPYNEQFF
few	.	TRBV2	TRBJ2-7	TGTGCCAGCAGGGGGGGGGCTCCGACGTGGGAGCAGTACTTC	CASRGGAPTWEQYF
.	TRBD1	TRBV5-1	TRBJ2-1	TGCGCCAGCAGCAAAGGGACAGGGGGAAATGAGCAGTTCTTC	CASSKGTGGNEQFF
.	.	TRBV7-9	TRBJ1-2	TGTGCCAGCAGCTGGGCCAGGGACCCTTGGGGCTACACCTTC	CASSWARDPWGYTF
medium-sized	TRBD1	TRBV11-1	TRBJ1-6	TGTGCCAGCAGCCGGACAGGGAACAATTCACCCCTCCACTTT	CASSRTGNNSPLHF
.	.	TRBV2	TRBJ2-1	TGTGCCAGCAGTGATCCACCAACGGGCAATGAGCAGTTCTTC	CASSDPPTGNEQFF
.	.	TRBV4-1	TRBJ1-1	TGCGCCAGCAGCCAAGATGGAGACAGAAGCGTGAACACTGAAGCTTTCTTT	CASSQDGDRSVNTEAFF
.	.	TRBV15	TRBJ1-6	TGTGCCACCAGCAGCTCCAAGGCGGGATTTTATAATTCACCCCTCCACTTT	CATSSSKAGFYNSPLHF
.	TRBD1	TRBV30	TRBJ2-7	TGTGCCTGGAGTATTGGGACAGGCGGCTACGAGCAGTACTTC	CAWSIGTGGYEQYF
.	TRBD1	TRBV28	TRBJ2-7	TGTGCCAGCAGTTTGACAGGGGGCTACGAGCAGTACTTC	CASSLTGGYEQYF
.	TRBD2	TRBV9	TRBJ2-7	TGTGCCAGCAGCGGAGGACTAGCGGAGGAAGAGTACGAGCAGTACTTC	CASSGGLAEEEYEQYF
.	.	TRBV6-1	TRBJ1-1	TGTGCCAGCAGTGGCCCAGGAGGGCAGCTTGAAGCTTTCTTT	CASSGPGGQLEAFF
.	TRBD1	TRBV6-1	TRBJ2-7	TGTGCCAGCAGTGTGACAGGGGGCACTACTTTCCCTGACGAGCAGTACTTC	CASSVTGGTTFPDEQYF
.	.	TRBV19	TRBJ1-5	TGTGCCAGTAGTCGACAGTTTTTTGGCAATCAGCCCCAGCATTTT	CASSRQFFGNQPQHF
.	TRBD1	TRBV19	TRBJ1-1	TGTGCCAGTAGTCCCACAGGGGCGAACACTGAAGCTTTCTTT	CASSPTGANTEAFF
.	.	TRBV9	TRBJ1-1	TGTGCCAGCAGCGTAGATGGCGGACAGAGCCTTGGGGGCACTGAAGCTTTCTTT	CASSVDGGQSLGGTEAFF
.	TRBD2	TRBV5-1	TRBJ2-2	TGCGCCAGCAGCTTGGTGAGCGGGGGGGCCTTCACCGGGGAGCTGTTTTTT	CASSLVSGGAFTGELFF